One and the same sample provided the 28 T cell receptor beta chains below, sequenced in a study of blood T cells in healthy people across ages. Combining a sample-barcoded 5' primer with a J-beta primer mix, a second PCR ran for roughly 6 to 11 cycles. TCRdb re-called the 5' RACE reads with MiXCR, one entry per CDR3 protein. The sample holds about 780,000 distinct CDR3 sequences, about half seen once. Sample: blood. The source is a man older than 75 in good health.

The V and J genes are TRBV14 and TRBJ1-1; D is unresolved. This CDR3 region has 13 residues. Trimming left V 5 bases short and J 0 bases short, with 7 bases between. Germline CDR1 is SGHDN and CDR2 is FVKESK. In nucleotides, the CDR3 is TGTGCCAGCAGCACCGCTATGAACACTGAAGCTTTCTTT. This encodes CASSTAMNTEAFF.

The V and J genes are TRBV5-1 and TRBJ1-1; weak D call: TRBD1 (5 bases). The V gene lost 0 bases and the J gene lost 6 bases, with 15 bases spanning the gap. The germline gives CDR1 SGHRS, CDR2 YFSETQ. The CDR3 has 15 residues. The CDR3 DNA is TGCGCCAGCAGCTTGGCTGCCAGGGCGTCCGCTGAAGCTTTCTTT. This gives the protein CASSLAARASAEAFF.

This clonotype came up once. V and J are TRBV7-3 and TRBJ2-3, with 7 bases fitting TRBD2. This CDR3 region has 15 residues. Germline CDR1 SGHTA, CDR2 FQGTGA. V shed 1 base, J shed 4 bases, and the junction held 5 bases outside the gene matches. CDR3 sequence reads: CASSLSGGTADTQYF. CDR3 DNA: TGTGCCAGCAGCTTAAGCGGGGGAACGGCAGATACGCAGTATTTT.

This clonotype turned up a few times. The chain carries TRBV9 and TRBJ2-1; 11 bases line up with TRBD2. In germline, CDR1 is SGDLS, CDR2 YYNGEE. The CDR3 is made up of 15 amino acids. V trimming: 2 bases; J trimming: 7 bases; junction bases outside the gene matches: 5. CDR3 sequence reads: CASSVTSGSRNEQFF. In DNA form, the CDR3 reads TGTGCCAGCAGCGTTACTAGCGGGAGTAGAAATGAGCAGTTCTTC.

This clonotype has a count of ten or more. The chain combines TRBV7-2 with TRBJ2-7; D is undetermined. Between the trimmed V and J ends, which lost 1 base and 4 bases, there was a span of 8 bases. This CDR3 has 13 amino acids. Germline V CDR1 and CDR2: SGHTA, FQGNSA. In DNA, the CDR3 is TGTGCCAGCAGCTTAGACGTGGGGTACGAGCAGTACTTC. As protein: CASSLDVGYEQYF.

The rearrangement links TRBV20-1 to TRBJ1-1; 7 nucleotides agree with TRBD1. CDR1 DFQATT and CDR2 SNEGSKA come from the germline V gene (reference sequence). This CDR3 is 12 amino acids long. Trimming cost V 6 bases and J 3 bases; bases outside gene matches: 4. The CDR3 region has the DNA TGCAGTGCCGACAGGGTTGACACTGAAGCTTTCTTT. The encoded protein is CSADRVDTEAFF.

This clonotype was picked up a small number of times. This sequence joins TRBV7-9 and TRBJ2-1, with D possibly matching TRBD2 (5 bases). CDR1 SEHNR and CDR2 FQNEAQ come from the germline V gene (reference sequence). The CDR3 has 14 amino acids. V dropped 2 bases and J dropped 8 bases, with 13 bases sitting between them. CDR3 region: CASSLPDSQYEQFF. In DNA form, the CDR3 reads TGTGCCAGCAGCTTACCGGACTCTCAGTATGAGCAGTTCTTC.

The chain employs TRBV10-3 and TRBJ1-6, with a weak D call TRBD1 (5 bases). The CDR3 runs 14 residues. Germline V gene lookup returns CDR1 ENHRY and CDR2 SYGVKD. V was shortened by 0 bases and J by 10 bases, with 10 bases between the two germline ends. The CDR3 loop is CAISESNGGSPLHF. CDR3 nucleotide sequence: TGTGCCATCAGTGAGTCGAATGGGGGATCACCCCTCCACTTT.

This clonotype was counted only a few times. The chain uses TRBV7-2 and TRBJ2-5, with 7 positions matching TRBD1. V shed 9 bases, J shed 8 bases, and the junction held 15 bases outside the gene matches. Germline CDR1 and CDR2: SGHTA and FQGNSA. CDR3 length: 14 amino acids. CDR3 sequence: CASNRGQSRGTQYF. The DNA of the CDR3 is TGTGCCAGTAACCGGGGACAGTCCCGAGGTACCCAGTACTTC.

At least ten counts were recorded for this clonotype. The chain employs TRBV15 and TRBJ1-2, with TRBD1 matching over 8 bases. After removal of 0 bases from V and 1 base from J, the junction contained 7 bases not matched to a gene. CDR1 LNHNV and CDR2 YYDKDF come from the germline V gene (reference sequence). This CDR3 comprises 17 residues. CDR3 sequence (DNA): TGTGCCACCAGCAGAGATCCAGGGGGCTTAATTAACTATGGCTACACCTTC. Protein sequence: CATSRDPGGLINYGYTF. The variable domain in full, with the rest retrieved from reference TRBV15 and TRBJ1-2, is DAMVIQNPRYQVTQFGKPVTLSCSQTLNHNVMYWYQQKSSQAPKLLFHYYDKDFNNEADTPDNFQSRRPNTSFCFLDIRSPGLGDTAMYLCATSRDPGGLINYGYTFGSGTRLTVV.

The chain links TRBV20-1 to TRBJ2-1; no firm D call. The end of the DNA fits TRBJ2-7 better, so the J call may be wrong. The length of the CDR3 is 14 residues. The germline V gene has CDR1 DFQATT and CDR2 SNEGSKA (reference sequence). For the CDR3, the DNA is TGCAGTGCTAGATCGGCTCCCCGTTTCAATGAGCAGTACTTC. Translation gives CSARSAPRFNEQYF.

V usage is TRBV20-1 and J usage is TRBJ2-5; D gene ambiguous. The J call may not be correct, given that the DNA end is closer to TRBJ2-7. Germline V lookup: CDR1 DFQATT, CDR2 SNEGSKA (reference sequence). The CDR3 length is 13 residues. CDR3: CSACDTQYDEQYF. CDR3 coding DNA: TGCAGTGCTTGCGACACCCAATACGACGAGCAGTACTTC.

A few counts support this clonotype. The rearrangement links TRBV20-1 to TRBJ1-5, with 7 bases that match TRBD1. Germline CDR1 and CDR2: DFQATT and SNEGSKA (reference sequence). The CDR3 totals 14 residues. After removal of 5 bases from V and 5 bases from J, the junction contained 9 bases not matched to a gene. The CDR3: CSAQGQVGDQPQHF. CDR3 coding DNA: TGCAGTGCTCAAGGACAGGTCGGCGATCAGCCCCAGCATTTT.

This clonotype appeared a few times. The chain couples TRBV20-1 to TRBJ2-4; D is unclear. The end of the DNA is better explained by TRBJ2-7, so the J call may be wrong. The CDR3 runs 13 residues. Germline lookup yields CDR1 DFQATT and CDR2 SNEGSKA (reference sequence). This CDR3 reads CSARAVVTAEQYF. The CDR3 region has the DNA TGCAGTGCTAGAGCGGTAGTTACTGCCGAGCAGTACTTC.

The chain couples TRBV10-3 to TRBJ2-1; D may match TRBD1 or TRBD2 (5 bases each). This CDR3 comprises 13 residues. Per germline, CDR1 ENHRY and CDR2 SYGVKD. V dropped 6 bases and J dropped 4 bases, with 10 bases sitting between them. This CDR3 reads CAISPGRYNEQFF. CDR3 DNA sequence: TGTGCCATCAGCCCGGGACGTTACAATGAGCAGTTCTTC.

The sample holds a few counts of this clonotype. The chain combines TRBV7-9 with TRBJ2-7; D tentatively reads TRBD1 or TRBD2 (6 bases each). CDR3 length: 14 residues. V was cut by 5 bases and J by 4 bases, with 15 bases left in between. Germline values: CDR1 SEHNR, CDR2 FQNEAQ (reference sequence). CDR3 in DNA: TGTGCCAGCAGCCAGGGGAGCGGGCAGTACGAGCAGTACTTC. It specifies CASSQGSGQYEQYF.

The V gene is TRBV5-1, the J gene TRBJ2-7; perhaps TRBD2 as D (6 bases). Germline CDR1 is SGHRS and CDR2 is YFSETQ. The CDR3 consists of 14 residues. V lost 3 bases, J lost 3 bases, and 13 bases lay in between. The CDR3 loop reads CASSWGDVNYEQYF. The CDR3 DNA sequence: TGCGCCAGCAGCTGGGGGGACGTAAACTACGAGCAGTACTTC.

V usage is TRBV6-2 or TRBV6-3 and J usage is TRBJ1-1; TRBD1 agrees at 7 bases. V shed 2 bases, J shed 0 bases, and the junction held 6 bases outside the gene matches. The CDR3 totals 16 residues. Germline V gives CDR1 MNHEY, CDR2 SVGEGT. The chain's CDR3 is CASSYRTGPVNTEAFF. CDR3 nucleotide sequence: TGTGCCAGCAGTTACAGGACAGGACCTGTGAACACTGAAGCTTTCTTT.

Concerning this clonotype itself: Mismatch with germline at one junction end may stem from a read error. The chain uses TRBV9 and TRBJ2-3; D possibly corresponds to TRBD1 (5 bases). Germline V gene sequence: CDR1 SGDLS, CDR2 YYNGEE. This CDR3 region has 13 residues. CDR3 region: CTSSVGAADTQYF. CDR3 coding DNA: TGTACCAGCAGCGTTGGGGCGGCAGATACGCAGTATTTT. Supplemented by reference TRBV9 and TRBJ2-3, the full variable domain reads DSGVTQTPKHLITATGQRVTLRCSPRSGDLSVYWYQQSLDQGLQFLIQYYNGEERAKGNILERFSAQQFPDLHSELNLSSLELGDSALYFCTSSVGAADTQYFGPGTRLTVL.

This clonotype was observed at least ten times. CDR3 protein: CSVEEGSTDTQYF. In nucleotides, the CDR3 is TGCAGCGTTGAAGAAGGTAGCACAGATACGCAGTATTTT. V and J are TRBV29-1 and TRBJ2-3; D gene unclear. The CDR3 loop spans 13 amino acids. Per germline, CDR1 SQVTM and CDR2 ANQGSEA. Trimming pared 0 bases from V and 0 bases from J, leaving 4 bases between.

The chain couples TRBV12-3 or TRBV12-4 to TRBJ2-4; maybe TRBD1 (6 bases). The V end lost 5 bases, the J end lost 13 bases, and 21 bases lay between the germline ends. This CDR3 is 14 amino acids long. This CDR3 is CASSHGQQGYEQYF. The CDR3 DNA is TGTGCCAGCAGTCACGGACAACAGGGATATGAGCAGTACTTC.

The chain employs TRBV2 and TRBJ2-4, with 8 bases lining up with TRBD2. Germline V lookup: CDR1 SNHLY, CDR2 FYNNEI. After removal of 3 bases from V and 9 bases from J, the junction contained 10 bases not matched to a gene. The CDR3 runs 15 residues. CDR3 DNA: TGTGCCAGCAGTGAGAGCGGGAGCACGATTAGCATTCAGTACTTC. It codes for CASSESGSTISIQYF.

As regards this clonotype: A read error may explain this, as a much larger clone is one base away. The chain recombines TRBV20-1 with TRBJ2-1; 8 positions match TRBD2. With the DNA end fitting TRBJ2-5 better, the J assignment may be wrong. Germline loops: CDR1 DFQATT, CDR2 SNEGSKA (reference sequence). The CDR3 spans 14 residues. CDR3 bases: TGCAGTGCTAATCGGGAGGGCCGGGTGGAGGCCCAGTACTTC. This encodes CSANREGRVEAQYF.

This chain connects TRBV7-2 to TRBJ1-2; D is uncertain. Looked up from germline, CDR1 is SGHTA and CDR2 is FQGNSA. The V and J ends lost 6 bases and 4 bases respectively, with 15 bases between them. The CDR3 spans 14 residues. The CDR3 here is CASREGLSGYGYTF. CDR3 in DNA: TGTGCCAGCAGGGAAGGCCTCAGCGGCTATGGCTACACCTTC.

A word on this clonotype: A read error is possible here, since a much larger clone lies one base away. V usage is TRBV24-1 and J usage is TRBJ2-3; weak D call: TRBD2 (6 bases). From germline, CDR1 is KGHDR and CDR2 SFDVKD. This CDR3 is built from 16 residues. The CDR3 sequence is CATSGPTSGGPDTQCF. CDR3 DNA: TGTGCCACCAGTGGCCCGACTAGTGGAGGGCCAGATACGCAGTGTTTT.

The chain joins TRBV6-2 or TRBV6-3 to TRBJ2-1; the match to TRBD2 covers 11 bases. V trimming: 4 bases; J trimming: 4 bases; junction bases outside the gene matches: 12. The germline gives CDR1 MNHEY, CDR2 SVGEGT. The CDR3 loop spans 18 amino acids. The CDR3 loop is CASSSGLAEALGYNEQFF. The CDR3 nucleotides read TGTGCCAGCAGTTCGGGACTAGCGGAGGCCCTCGGGTACAATGAGCAGTTCTTC.

This clonotype was observed at least ten times. The rearrangement links TRBV9 to TRBJ2-1, with 8 nucleotides matching TRBD1. Germline V CDR1 and CDR2: SGDLS, YYNGEE. CDR3 length: 15 amino acids. Trimming cost V 3 bases and J 1 base; bases outside gene matches: 3. CDR3 DNA sequence: TGTGCCAGCAGCGCAGGACAGGGATCCTACAATGAGCAGTTCTTC. Its translation is CASSAGQGSYNEQFF. The entire variable domain, with the rest obtained from reference TRBV9 and TRBJ2-1, is as follows: DSGVTQTPKHLITATGQRVTLRCSPRSGDLSVYWYQQSLDQGLQFLIQYYNGEERAKGNILERFSAQQFPDLHSELNLSSLELGDSALYFCASSAGQGSYNEQFFGPGTRLTVL.

As regards this clonotype: This may stem from a read error, because a much larger clone lies one nucleotide away. The chain uses TRBV20-1 and TRBJ2-1; 8 bases are a match to TRBD1. This CDR3 comprises 12 residues. The trim removed 5 bases at V and 13 bases at J, leaving 10 bases unmatched. Germline V gives CDR1 DFQATT, CDR2 SNEGSKA (reference sequence). This CDR3 is CSADTGGETQFF. The CDR3 coding sequence is TGCAGTGCTGATACAGGGGGAGAGACCCAGTTCTTC.